The clone carrying this T cell receptor beta chain was counted only a few times. Germline V gene sequence: CDR1 SEHNR, CDR2 FQNEAQ (reference sequence). The CDR3 contains 13 residues. V lost 5 bases, J lost 10 bases, and 15 bases lay in between. These data originate in a study of T cell repertoires in cytomegalovirus infection. TCRdb recomputed calls from the reads with MiXCR, one row per CDR3 protein. Here the sample spans nearly 550,000 distinct CDR3 sequences, more than 15% being singletons. This TCR came from a human donor in good health (CMV status not recorded). Some clones in this sample may be carry-over from other donors' samples. Sequenced: CD8+ T cells from PBMCs. The chain joins TRBV7-9 to TRBJ2-1; tentatively, D is TRBD2 (5 bases). Here the CDR3 DNA reads TGTGCCAGCAGCCCATCGGCCTCGGGGGAGCAGTTCTTC. Its protein product is CASSPSASGEQFF.